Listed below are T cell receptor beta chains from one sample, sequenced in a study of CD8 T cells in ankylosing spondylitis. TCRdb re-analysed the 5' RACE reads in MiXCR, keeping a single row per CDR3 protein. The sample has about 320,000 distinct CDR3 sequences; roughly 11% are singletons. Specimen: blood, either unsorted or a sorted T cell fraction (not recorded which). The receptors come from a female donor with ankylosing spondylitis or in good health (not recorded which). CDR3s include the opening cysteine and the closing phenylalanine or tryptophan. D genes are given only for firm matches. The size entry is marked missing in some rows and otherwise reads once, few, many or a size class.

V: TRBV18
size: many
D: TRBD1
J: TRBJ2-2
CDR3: CASSPREKQGTGELFF
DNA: TGTGCCAGCTCACCACGAGAGAAACAGGGGACCGGGGAGCTGTTTTTT

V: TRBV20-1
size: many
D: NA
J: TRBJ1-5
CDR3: CSARTRAGVQPQHF
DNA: TGCAGTGCTAGAACCAGGGCGGGAGTTCAGCCCCAGCATTTT

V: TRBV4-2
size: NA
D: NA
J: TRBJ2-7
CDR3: CASSRQSYEQYF
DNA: TGTGCCAGCAGCCGACAGTCCTACGAGCAGTACTTC

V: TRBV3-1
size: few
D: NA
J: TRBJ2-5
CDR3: CASSRTETQYF
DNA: TGTGCCAGCAGCCGTACGGAGACCCAGTACTTC

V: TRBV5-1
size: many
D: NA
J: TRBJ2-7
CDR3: CASSLVVTSSYEQYF
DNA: TGCGCCAGCAGCTTGGTAGTGACTTCCTCCTACGAGCAGTACTTC

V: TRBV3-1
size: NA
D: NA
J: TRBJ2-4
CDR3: CASSQVARPAKNIQYF
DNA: TGTGCCAGCAGCCAAGTTGCCCGGCCAGCCAAAAACATTCAGTACTTC

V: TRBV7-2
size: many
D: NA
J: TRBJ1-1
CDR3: CASSPRTVGEAFF
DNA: TGTGCCAGCAGCCCCCGGACCGTTGGTGAAGCTTTCTTT

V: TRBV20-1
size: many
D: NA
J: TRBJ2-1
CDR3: CSARDKLNYNEQFF
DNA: TGCAGTGCTAGAGATAAGCTCAACTACAATGAGCAGTTCTTC

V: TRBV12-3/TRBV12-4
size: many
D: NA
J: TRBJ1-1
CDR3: CASTRRLGAENTEAFF
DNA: TGTGCCAGCACCCGGCGGCTGGGGGCAGAGAACACTGAAGCTTTCTTT

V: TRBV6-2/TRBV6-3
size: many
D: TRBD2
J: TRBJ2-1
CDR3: CASRGRPGLVLPYNEQFF
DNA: TGTGCCAGCAGGGGACGGCCCGGACTAGTTCTCCCCTACAATGAGCAGTTCTTC

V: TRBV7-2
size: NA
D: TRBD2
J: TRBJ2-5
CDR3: CASSPGLRGRARETQYF
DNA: TGTGCCAGCAGCCCAGGACTCCGGGGGAGGGCCCGAGAGACCCAGTACTTC

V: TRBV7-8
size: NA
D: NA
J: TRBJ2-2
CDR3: CASSLARVTGPVSGELFF
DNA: TGTGCCAGCAGCTTAGCGCGGGTAACCGGGCCCGTGAGCGGGGAGCTGTTTTTT

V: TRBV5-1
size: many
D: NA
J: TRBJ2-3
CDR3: CASSLTTDTQYF
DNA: TGCGCCAGCAGCTTGACCACAGATACGCAGTATTTT